This T cell receptor (beta chain) was profiled in a study of T cell responses to AZD1222 COVID-19 vaccine. Study-wide results and caveats: Spike-specific TCR breadth rose after two AZD1222 doses, and depth rose as well. Reportedly, nearly half the spike-specific TCRs target unmutated variant regions. Females made up more of the donors, who were largely white British, and clonal diversity may have come out too low. Repertoire sampling occurred only after the peak T cell response.

Generated by immunoSEQ multiplex PCR, the TCRdb table keeps only in-frame clones and is missing some. The sample consists of 140,000 to 150,000 clones, nearly 95% of them appearing once. This clone was detected a few times. The antigen is not known. Germline CDR1 is SGDLS and CDR2 is YYNGEE. Trimming left V 4 bases short and J 3 bases short, with 14 bases between. The CDR3 spans 15 residues. The chain employs TRBV9 and TRBJ1-3; no clear D gene. The starting material was peripheral blood, obtained on day 0 of AZD1222 vaccination. This sequence originates from an adult in good health. CDR3 loop: CASSLSGGFGNTIYF. The CDR3 nucleotides read TGTGCCAGCAGCCTCAGTGGAGGGTTTGGAAACACCATATATTTT.